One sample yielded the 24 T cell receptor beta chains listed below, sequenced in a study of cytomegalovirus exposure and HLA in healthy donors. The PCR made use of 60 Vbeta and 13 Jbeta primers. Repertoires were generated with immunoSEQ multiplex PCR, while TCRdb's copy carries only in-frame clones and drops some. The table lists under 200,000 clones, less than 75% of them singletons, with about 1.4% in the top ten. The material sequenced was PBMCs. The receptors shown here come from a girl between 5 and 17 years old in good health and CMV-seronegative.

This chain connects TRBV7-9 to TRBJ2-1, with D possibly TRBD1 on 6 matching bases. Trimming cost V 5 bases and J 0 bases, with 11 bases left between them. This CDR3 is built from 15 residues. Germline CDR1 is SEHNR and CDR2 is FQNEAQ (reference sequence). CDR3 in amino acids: CASSPNRASYNEQFF. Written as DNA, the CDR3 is TGTGCCAGCAGCCCTAACAGGGCCTCCTACAATGAGCAGTTCTTC.

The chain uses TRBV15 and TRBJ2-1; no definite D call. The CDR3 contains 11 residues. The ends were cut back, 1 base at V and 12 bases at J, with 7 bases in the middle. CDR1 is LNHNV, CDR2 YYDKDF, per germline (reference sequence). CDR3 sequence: CATSRGPWQFF. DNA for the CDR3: TGTGCCACCAGCAGAGGTCCCTGGCAGTTCTTC.

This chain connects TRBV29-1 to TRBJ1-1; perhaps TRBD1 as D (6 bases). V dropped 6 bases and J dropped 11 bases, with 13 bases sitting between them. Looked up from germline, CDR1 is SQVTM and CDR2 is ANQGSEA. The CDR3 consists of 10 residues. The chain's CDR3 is CSVGRQAAFF. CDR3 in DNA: TGCAGCGTGGGCAGACAGGCGGCTTTCTTT.

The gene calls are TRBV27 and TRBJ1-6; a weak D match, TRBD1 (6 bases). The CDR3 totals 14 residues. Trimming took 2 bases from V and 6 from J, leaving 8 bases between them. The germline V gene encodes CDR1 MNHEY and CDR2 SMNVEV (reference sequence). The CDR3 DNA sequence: TGTGCCAGCAGTTTAGACAGGTCTAATTCACCCCTCCACTTT. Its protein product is CASSLDRSNSPLHF.

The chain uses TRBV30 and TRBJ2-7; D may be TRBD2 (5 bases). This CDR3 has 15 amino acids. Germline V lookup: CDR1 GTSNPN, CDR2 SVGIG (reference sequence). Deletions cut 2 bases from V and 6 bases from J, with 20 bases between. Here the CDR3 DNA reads TGTGCCTGGAGTAATCAAGGAGCCGGGGTGGGCGAGCAGTACTTC. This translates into CAWSNQGAGVGEQYF.

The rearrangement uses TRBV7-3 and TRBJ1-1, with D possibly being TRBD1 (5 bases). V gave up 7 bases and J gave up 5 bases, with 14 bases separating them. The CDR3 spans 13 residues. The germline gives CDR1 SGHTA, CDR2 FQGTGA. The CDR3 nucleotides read TGTGCCAGCAAGCAGGGAGGGAGTACTGAAGCTTTCTTT. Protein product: CASKQGGSTEAFF.

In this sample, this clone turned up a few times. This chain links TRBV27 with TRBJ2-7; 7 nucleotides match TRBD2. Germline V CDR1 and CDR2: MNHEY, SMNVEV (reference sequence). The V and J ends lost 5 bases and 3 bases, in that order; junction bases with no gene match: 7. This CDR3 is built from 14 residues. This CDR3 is CASSPTGGLYEQYF. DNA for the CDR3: TGTGCCAGCAGTCCCACGGGGGGACTCTACGAGCAGTACTTC.

The CDR3 region is CASALLGERDLYGYTF. CDR3 DNA: TGTGCCAGCGCCCTTCTTGGGGAGCGAGACCTCTATGGCTACACCTTC. The J gene is TRBJ1-2, the V gene TRBV19; D not resolved. CDR3 length: 16 amino acids. The germline V gene encodes CDR1 LNHDA and CDR2 SQIVND (reference sequence). Trimming took off 9 bases at V and 4 bases at J, with 24 bases between the two ends.

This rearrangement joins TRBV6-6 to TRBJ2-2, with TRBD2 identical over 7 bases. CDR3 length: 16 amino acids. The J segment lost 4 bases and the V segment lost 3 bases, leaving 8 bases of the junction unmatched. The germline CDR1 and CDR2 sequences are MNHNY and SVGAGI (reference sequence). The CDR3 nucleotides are TGTGCCAGCAGTTATTCGGCGGTAGCGGGCACCGGGGAGCTGTTTTTT. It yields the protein CASSYSAVAGTGELFF.

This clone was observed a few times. CDR3 DNA sequence: TGTGCCAGCGAACCAGGGGGCTTCGGAGGGGCTGAAGCTTTCTTT. This encodes CASEPGGFGGAEAFF. J is TRBJ1-1 and V is TRBV6-1; 8 bases are a match to TRBD1. Trimming at V came to 8 bases and at J to 6 bases, leaving 14 bases not matched to a gene. Germline CDR1 reads MNHNS; CDR2 reads SASEGT. This CDR3 has 15 amino acids.

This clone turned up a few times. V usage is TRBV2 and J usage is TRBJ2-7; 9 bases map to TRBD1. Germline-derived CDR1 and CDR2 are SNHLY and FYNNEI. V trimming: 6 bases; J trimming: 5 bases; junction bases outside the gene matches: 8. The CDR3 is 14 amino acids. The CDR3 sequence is CASRPTGGRNEQYF. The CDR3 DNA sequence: TGTGCCAGCAGGCCGACAGGGGGTAGGAACGAGCAGTACTTC.

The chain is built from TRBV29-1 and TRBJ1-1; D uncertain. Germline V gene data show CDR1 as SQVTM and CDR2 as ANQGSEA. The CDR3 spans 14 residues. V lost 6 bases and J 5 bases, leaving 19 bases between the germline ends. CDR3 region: CSVKPRELRTEAFF. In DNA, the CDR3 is TGCAGCGTCAAACCCCGCGAACTTCGGACTGAAGCTTTCTTT.

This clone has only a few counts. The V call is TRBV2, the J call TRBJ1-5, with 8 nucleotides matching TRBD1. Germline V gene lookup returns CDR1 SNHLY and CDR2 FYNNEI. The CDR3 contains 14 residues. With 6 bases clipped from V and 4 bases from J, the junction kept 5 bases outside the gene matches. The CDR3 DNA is TGTGCCAGCAGAGATGACAGGGGTAATCAGCCCCAGCATTTT. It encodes CASRDDRGNQPQHF.

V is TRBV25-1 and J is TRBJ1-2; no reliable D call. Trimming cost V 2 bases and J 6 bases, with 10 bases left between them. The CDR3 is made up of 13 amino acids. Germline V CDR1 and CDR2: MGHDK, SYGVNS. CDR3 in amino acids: CASSEEGVNGYTF. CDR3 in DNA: TGTGCCAGCAGTGAAGAGGGCGTTAATGGCTACACCTTC.

The CDR3 loop reads CASSLERGGTGELFF. For the CDR3, the DNA is TGCGCCAGCAGCTTGGAACGGGGGGGCACCGGGGAGCTGTTTTTT. This sequence joins TRBV5-1 and TRBJ2-2, with TRBD2 matching 8 bases. The CDR3 extends over 15 amino acids. Trimming at V came to 0 bases and at J to 4 bases, leaving 2 bases not matched to a gene. The V gene's germline CDR1 is SGHRS and CDR2 YFSETQ.

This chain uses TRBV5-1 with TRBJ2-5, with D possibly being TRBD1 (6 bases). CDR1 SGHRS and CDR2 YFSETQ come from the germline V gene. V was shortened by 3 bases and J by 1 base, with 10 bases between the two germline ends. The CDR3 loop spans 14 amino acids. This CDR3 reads CASSSWTVQETQYF. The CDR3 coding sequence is TGCGCCAGCAGCTCTTGGACAGTCCAAGAGACCCAGTACTTC.

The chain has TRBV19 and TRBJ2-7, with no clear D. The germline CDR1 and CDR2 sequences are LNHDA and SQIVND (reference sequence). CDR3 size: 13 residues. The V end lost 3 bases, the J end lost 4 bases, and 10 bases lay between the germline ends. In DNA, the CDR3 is TGTGCCAGTAGTATTCAGGTGGCATACGAGCAGTACTTC. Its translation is CASSIQVAYEQYF. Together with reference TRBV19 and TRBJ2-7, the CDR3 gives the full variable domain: DGGITQSPKYLFRKEGQNVTLSCEQNLNHDAMYWYRQDPGQGLRLIYYSQIVNDFQKGDIAEGYSVSREKKESFPLTVTSAQKNPTAFYLCASSIQVAYEQYFGPGTRLTVT.

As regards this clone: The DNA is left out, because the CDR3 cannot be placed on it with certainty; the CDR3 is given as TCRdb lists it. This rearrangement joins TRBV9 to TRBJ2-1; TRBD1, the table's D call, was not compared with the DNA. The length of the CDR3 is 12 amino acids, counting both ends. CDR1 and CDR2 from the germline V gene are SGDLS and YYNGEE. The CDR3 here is CASSVGAGSPFF.

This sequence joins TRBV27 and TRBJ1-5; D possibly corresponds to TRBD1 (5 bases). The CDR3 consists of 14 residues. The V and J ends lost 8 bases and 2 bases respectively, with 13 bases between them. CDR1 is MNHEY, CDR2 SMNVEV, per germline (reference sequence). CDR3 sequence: CASQVAGRNQPQHF. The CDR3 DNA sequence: TGTGCCAGCCAGGTGGCAGGGCGCAATCAGCCCCAGCATTTT.

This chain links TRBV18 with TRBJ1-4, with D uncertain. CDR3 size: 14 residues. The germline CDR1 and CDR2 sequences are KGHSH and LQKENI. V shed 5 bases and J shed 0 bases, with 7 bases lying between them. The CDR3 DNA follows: TGTGCCAGCTCAATAGGAGCAACTAATGAAAAACTGTTTTTT. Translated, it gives CASSIGATNEKLFF.

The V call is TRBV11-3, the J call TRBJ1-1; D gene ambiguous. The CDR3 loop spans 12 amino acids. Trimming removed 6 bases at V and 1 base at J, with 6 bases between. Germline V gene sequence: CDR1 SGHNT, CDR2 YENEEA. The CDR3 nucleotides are TGTGCCAGCAGTCAGCGGAACACTGAAGCTTTCTTT. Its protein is CASSQRNTEAFF.

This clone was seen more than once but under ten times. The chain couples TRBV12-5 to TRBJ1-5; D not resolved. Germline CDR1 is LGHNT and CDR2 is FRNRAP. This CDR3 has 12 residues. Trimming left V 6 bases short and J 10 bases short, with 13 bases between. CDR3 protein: CASGPNAGPQHF. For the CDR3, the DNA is TGTGCTAGTGGGCCGAACGCGGGCCCCCAGCATTTT. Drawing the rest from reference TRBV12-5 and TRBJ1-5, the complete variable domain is DARVTQTPRHKVTEMGQEVTMRCQPILGHNTVFWYRQTMMQGLELLAYFRNRAPLDDSGMPKDRFSAEMPDATLATLKIQPSEPRDSAVYFCASGPNAGPQHFGDGTRLSIL.

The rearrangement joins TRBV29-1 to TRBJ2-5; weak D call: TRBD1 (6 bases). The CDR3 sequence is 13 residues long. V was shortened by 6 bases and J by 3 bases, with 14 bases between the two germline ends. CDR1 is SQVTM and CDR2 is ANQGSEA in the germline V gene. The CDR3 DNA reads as TGCAGCGTCAGGGGAAGGCAGAAAGAGACCCAGTACTTC. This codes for CSVRGRQKETQYF.

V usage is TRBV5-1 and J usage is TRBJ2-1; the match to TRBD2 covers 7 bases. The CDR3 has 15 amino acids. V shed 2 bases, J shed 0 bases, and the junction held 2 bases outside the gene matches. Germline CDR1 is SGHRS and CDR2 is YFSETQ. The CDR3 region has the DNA TGCGCCAGCAGCTTCCGGGACTACTCCTACAATGAGCAGTTCTTC. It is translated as CASSFRDYSYNEQFF.